Sequencing of this T cell receptor (beta chain) was carried out in a study of T cell repertoires in cytomegalovirus infection. The wider study: Based on public TCR beta signatures, there were indications of CMV infection and of a matching HLA type.

Germline V CDR1 and CDR2: MNHNY, SVGAGI (reference sequence). J lost 3 bases, V lost 5 bases, and 6 bases had no gene match. This CDR3 has 14 residues. Study outcomes and limitations: What dominated the ex vivo response were HLA-C-restricted CMV-specific TCR beta clonotypes. CMV carriers with the relevant HLA were identified by cumulative public TCR beta family frequency.

Points on this clonotype: As yet, its antigen is unknown.

TCRdb re-called the reads through MiXCR, storing one row per CDR3 protein. The data hold around 290,000 distinct CDR3 sequences, with over 20% observed a single time. The sequence was obtained from a human donor in good health (CMV status not recorded). Some clones in this sample may be carry-over from other donors' samples. The sequenced sample consisted of PBMCs. The V gene is TRBV6-6, the J gene TRBJ2-7, with 8 bases identical to TRBD1. The CDR3 loop reads CASSTFGQGYEQYF. CDR3 DNA sequence: TGTGCCAGCAGTACCTTCGGACAGGGCTACGAGCAGTACTTC.